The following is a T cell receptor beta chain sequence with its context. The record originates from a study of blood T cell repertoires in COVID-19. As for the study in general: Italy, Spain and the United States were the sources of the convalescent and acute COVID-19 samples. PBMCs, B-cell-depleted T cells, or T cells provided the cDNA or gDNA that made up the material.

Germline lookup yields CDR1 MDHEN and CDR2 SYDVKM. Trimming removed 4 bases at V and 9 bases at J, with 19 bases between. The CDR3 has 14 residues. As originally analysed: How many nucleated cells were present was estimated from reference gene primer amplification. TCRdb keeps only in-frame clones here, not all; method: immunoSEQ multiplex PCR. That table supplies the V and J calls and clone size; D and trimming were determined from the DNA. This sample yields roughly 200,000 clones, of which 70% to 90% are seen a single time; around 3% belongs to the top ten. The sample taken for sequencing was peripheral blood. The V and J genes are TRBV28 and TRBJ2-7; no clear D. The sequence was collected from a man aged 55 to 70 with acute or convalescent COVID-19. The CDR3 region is CASSYSLELLWQYF. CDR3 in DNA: TGTGCCAGCAGTTATTCTTTGGAGCTGCTATGGCAGTACTTC.